The present entry profiles one T cell receptor beta chain with its context. Its cognate antigen is unknown. Each CDR3 protein gets one entry after TCRdb re-called the 5' RACE reads with MiXCR. The sample carries approximately 150,000 distinct CDR3 sequences, around 42% recorded once. Germline V CDR1 and CDR2: PRHDT, FYEKMQ (reference sequence). The CDR3 loop spans 13 amino acids. The ends were cut back, 3 bases at V and 2 bases at J, with 7 bases in the middle. This sample stems from a study of CD8 T cells in ankylosing spondylitis. The study, taken as a whole, reports: Disease-linked clones reportedly showed significant enrichment in matched ankylosing spondylitis synovial fluid.

The TCR comes from a male donor with ankylosing spondylitis. Sequencing was carried out using synovial fluid, either unsorted or a sorted T cell fraction (not recorded which). The chain recombines TRBV13 with TRBJ2-5; D ambiguous. The CDR3 DNA reads as TGTGCCAGCAGCTTTCCGGGTCAAGAGACCCAGTACTTC. This gives the protein CASSFPGQETQYF.